One sample yielded the 21 T cell receptor beta chains listed below, sequenced in a study of identical twins. MiXCR, applied by TCRdb to the 5' RACE reads, yields one record per CDR3 protein. The repertoire holds 1.5 million to 2 million distinct CDR3 sequences, with about 32% as singletons. Sample: cord blood. The origin of the receptors is a newborn girl in good health.

The chain is built from TRBV30 and TRBJ2-6, with D possibly TRBD1 on 6 matching bases. The CDR3 is made up of 15 amino acids. V was trimmed by 4 bases and J by 4 bases, leaving 14 bases between them. Germline V gene data show CDR1 as GTSNPN and CDR2 as SVGIG (reference sequence). CDR3 sequence: CAWTTQGTGANVLTF. The CDR3 DNA reads as TGTGCCTGGACTACACAGGGAACAGGGGCCAACGTCCTGACTTTC. The variable domain in full, completed from reference TRBV30 and TRBJ2-6, reads SQTIHQWPATLVQPVGSPLSLECTVEGTSNPNLYWYRQAAGRGLQLLFYSVGIGQISSEVPQNLSASRPQDRQFILSSKKLLLSDSGFYLCAWTTQGTGANVLTFGAGSRLTVL.

Details on this clonotype: A much larger clone lies a single base off, so this may be a read error. This sequence joins TRBV7-2 and TRBJ1-2; the D gene is possibly TRBD1 (5 bases). Germline CDR1 SGHTA, CDR2 FQGNSA. The CDR3 loop spans 14 amino acids. Trimming took off 1 base at V and 1 base at J, with 7 bases between the two ends. The CDR3 is CASSLGQLNYGYTF. The CDR3 DNA is TGTGCCAGCAGCTTAGGACAGCTTAACTATGGCTACACCTTC.

This clonotype was found a few times. The chain couples TRBV6-5 to TRBJ2-3, with 13 bases matching TRBD2. Germline CDR1 MNHEY, CDR2 SVGAGI. The V gene end was trimmed by 2 bases and the J gene end by 1 base; junction bases not matched to a gene: 6. The length of the CDR3 is 18 residues. CDR3 region: CASSYGTSGKTRTDTQYF. The CDR3 DNA reads TGTGCCAGCAGTTACGGGACTAGCGGGAAAACTCGCACAGATACGCAGTATTTT.

This clonotype was observed once. The V call is TRBV24-1, the J call TRBJ2-1, with D perhaps TRBD1 (5 bases). The tail of the sequence fits TRBJ2-7 better, so the J call may be wrong. CDR3 size: 15 residues. Germline assignment: CDR1 KGHDR and CDR2 SFDVKD. CDR3 residues: CATSEDTISYNEQYF. The CDR3 DNA follows: TGTGCCACCAGTGAGGACACCATCTCCTACAATGAGCAGTACTTC.

This clonotype was counted only a few times. The V call is TRBV5-1, the J call TRBJ2-3, with 14 bases aligning to TRBD2. Germline V gene sequence: CDR1 SGHRS, CDR2 YFSETQ. The CDR3 is 17 amino acids. V lost 7 bases and J lost 4; bases outside the gene matches: 11. Written as DNA, the CDR3 is TGCGCCAGCGCATCCGGGACTAGCGGGAGTGTGGCAGATACGCAGTATTTT. Encoded protein: CASASGTSGSVADTQYF.

This clonotype was found a few times. The genes are TRBV6-5 and TRBJ2-1; perhaps D is TRBD1 or TRBD2 (5 bases each). V was shortened by 2 bases and J by 6 bases, with 14 bases between the two germline ends. The CDR3 contains 15 residues. Germline V gene lookup returns CDR1 MNHEY and CDR2 SVGAGI. The DNA for the CDR3 is TGTGCCAGCAGTTACGAGGGGCTAGCTCTCAATGAGCAGTTCTTC. Protein sequence: CASSYEGLALNEQFF.

V usage is TRBV6-1 and J usage is TRBJ2-7, with 11 bases fitting TRBD2. Germline V gives CDR1 MNHNS, CDR2 SASEGT. The CDR3 is made up of 17 amino acids. Trimming cost V 11 bases and J 0 bases; bases outside gene matches: 15. CDR3 bases: TGTGCCGCTCGACCGGGACTAGCGGCTTTCAGCTCCTACGAGCAGTACTTC. This gives the protein CAARPGLAAFSSYEQYF.

The rearrangement joins TRBV7-8 to TRBJ1-2, with 9 bases fitting TRBD1. Germline V gene lookup returns CDR1 SGHVS and CDR2 FQNEAQ. The CDR3 loop spans 15 amino acids. Trimming cost V 1 base and J 8 bases; bases outside gene matches: 8. Here the CDR3 DNA reads TGTGCCAGCAGCTTAGTAGGGGGACAGGGCGTGGGCTACACCTTC. Its translation: CASSLVGGQGVGYTF.

This clonotype was observed a handful of times. This chain joins TRBV10-3 and TRBJ2-1, with 12 nucleotides matching TRBD2. Unmatched junction bases numbered 9, after V lost 5 bases and J lost 4 bases. The germline gives CDR1 ENHRY, CDR2 SYGVKD. The CDR3 spans 17 residues. In DNA form, the CDR3 reads TGTGCCATCAGTCGACTAGCGGGGGCCGAAATTTACAATGAGCAGTTCTTC. As protein: CAISRLAGAEIYNEQFF.

The CDR3 region has the DNA TGCAGTGCTAGAGGACCGGCAGGTGGCTATGGCTACACCTTC. Residues: CSARGPAGGYGYTF. The genes are TRBV20-1 and TRBJ1-2; D call uncertain. CDR1 and CDR2 (germline): DFQATT, SNEGSKA (reference sequence). The CDR3 is 14 amino acids. V was clipped by 1 base and J by 4 bases, with 13 bases between them.

V gene TRBV14 combines with J gene TRBJ2-3; no clear D. Germline CDR1 SGHDN, CDR2 FVKESK. Trimming took off 0 bases at V and 2 bases at J, with 18 bases between the two ends. This CDR3 is built from 18 residues. In DNA form, the CDR3 reads TGTGCCAGCAGCCAAGATTATCCGGCAGGTTCCCTCACAGATACGCAGTATTTT. As protein: CASSQDYPAGSLTDTQYF.

This rearrangement joins TRBV21-1 to TRBJ2-4; the table assigns TRBD2, which was not confirmed against the DNA. TRBV21-1 is a recognized pseudogene. The CDR3 contains 19 residues. The CDR3 here is CASSTPLSGETLAKNIQYF. The CDR3 DNA is TGTGCCAGCAGCACCCCGCTTAGCGGGGAGACACTAGCCAAAAACATTCAGTACTTC.

Of note for this clonotype: A read error may account for a junction end that differs from germline. The chain employs TRBV6-1 and TRBJ1-5; D remains unclear. Germline V gene lookup returns CDR1 MNHNS and CDR2 SASEGT. CDR3 size: 11 residues. CDR3 nucleotide sequence: TGTGCCGGCAGTGAAATAGGGCCCCAGCATTTT. Protein product: CAGSEIGPQHF.

This sequence joins TRBV11-2 and TRBJ2-3; 11 bases are shared with TRBD2. This CDR3 has 16 residues. The V gene end was trimmed by 5 bases and the J gene end by 2 bases; junction bases not matched to a gene: 6. Germline lookup yields CDR1 SGHAT and CDR2 FQNNGV. The CDR3 protein is CASSPPGLAVTDTQYF. The CDR3 DNA follows: TGTGCCAGCAGCCCCCCGGGACTAGCGGTCACAGATACGCAGTATTTT.

The chain carries TRBV7-2 and TRBJ1-5, with D perhaps matching TRBD1 (5 bases). Germline assignment: CDR1 SGHTA and CDR2 FQGNSA. The V end was cut by 1 base, the J end by 2 bases, with 12 bases between. The CDR3 extends over 16 amino acids. This CDR3 reads CASSLGGGIGNQPQHF. CDR3 bases: TGTGCCAGCAGCTTAGGGGGGGGGATCGGCAATCAGCCCCAGCATTTT.

This clonotype was found a few times. The J gene is TRBJ2-1, the V gene TRBV20-1; D tentatively fits TRBD1 or TRBD2 (5 bases each). The CDR3 covers 12 residues. The germline V gene has CDR1 DFQATT and CDR2 SNEGSKA (reference sequence). Trimming shortened V by 8 bases and J by 5 bases, and 13 bases separated the two germline ends. The CDR3 sequence is CSTRGENNEQFF. CDR3 in DNA: TGCAGTACACGAGGGGAAAACAATGAGCAGTTCTTC.

This clonotype was seen only a few times. V and J are TRBV12-3 or TRBV12-4 and TRBJ1-5; the D is unclear. V was trimmed by 3 bases and J by 6 bases, leaving 15 bases between them. This CDR3 spans 15 amino acids. CDR3 sequence (DNA): TGTGCCAGCAGTTTTTTCCTGCAGGTTGGTCAGCCCCAGCATTTT. Translation: CASSFFLQVGQPQHF.

The rearrangement uses TRBV29-1 and TRBJ1-1; D perhaps matches TRBD1 (5 bases). V lost 3 bases to trimming and J lost 3 bases, with 14 bases between them. CDR3 length equals 14 residues. Germline CDR1 and CDR2: SQVTM and ANQGSEA. DNA for the CDR3: TGCAGCGTTGAGTTTGTTGGGGCGCACACTGAAGCTTTCTTT. Translating it yields CSVEFVGAHTEAFF.

This clonotype was found a few times. The rearrangement links TRBV12-3 or TRBV12-4 to TRBJ1-2, with D hard to call. The germline V and J ends were trimmed by 7 bases and 2 bases, with 11 bases remaining between them. CDR3 length: 13 amino acids. The CDR3 is CASTIRRNYGYTF. CDR3 in DNA: TGTGCCAGCACTATCAGGAGGAACTATGGCTACACCTTC.

In regard to this clonotype: The junction differs from germline at one of its ends, possibly a read error. This chain uses TRBV2 with TRBJ1-1, with D unclear. This CDR3 region has 14 residues. Germline V lookup: CDR1 SNHLY, CDR2 FYNNEI. DNA for the CDR3: TGTGCCAGCAGTGAAGGATCGGAGAACACTGATGCTTTCTTT. Translation: CASSEGSENTDAFF.

The chain recombines TRBV29-1 with TRBJ2-7, with 8 bases aligning to TRBD2. CDR3 length: 15 residues. Germline CDR1 and CDR2: SQVTM and ANQGSEA. V trimming: 7 bases; J trimming: 7 bases; junction bases outside the gene matches: 18. Here the CDR3 DNA reads TGCAGCGGTTCCCCCGGGAGGGGTCCTTACAATGAGCAGTACTTC. It specifies CSGSPGRGPYNEQYF.